This T cell receptor (beta chain) originates from a study of cytomegalovirus exposure and HLA in healthy donors. Study results and caveats: Productive rates of about 87% or about 30% were seen for most TCR beta V segments in an earlier analysis. It has been reported that TCR beta sequences accurately predicted the HLA-A and HLA-B alleles of most subjects. Later analysis placed DRB1 highest and HLA-C lowest in TCR association rates, which differed by HLA locus.

In the case of this clone: Antigen: not known.

Vbeta (60) and Jbeta (13) primers were used in the PCR. The assay was immunoSEQ multiplex PCR, and TCRdb's table has in-frame clones only and misses some. This sample yields 100,000 to 150,000 clones, of which around 82% are seen a single time; around 9.9% belongs to the top ten. Germline trimming cut 5 bases from V and 5 bases from J; bases unmatched to any gene: 3. Germline V gene data show CDR1 as MNHNY and CDR2 as SVGAGI (reference sequence). The CDR3 length is 14 residues. Each donor's status was that of a healthy bone marrow donor. The rearrangement joins TRBV6-6 to TRBJ1-4; the match to TRBD1 covers 9 bases. This TCR came from a man aged 30-40 years in good health and CMV-seropositive. The sequenced sample was PBMCs. CDR3 protein: CASSTTGGNEKLFF. The DNA for the CDR3 is TGTGCCAGCAGTACGACAGGGGGGAATGAAAAACTGTTTTTT.